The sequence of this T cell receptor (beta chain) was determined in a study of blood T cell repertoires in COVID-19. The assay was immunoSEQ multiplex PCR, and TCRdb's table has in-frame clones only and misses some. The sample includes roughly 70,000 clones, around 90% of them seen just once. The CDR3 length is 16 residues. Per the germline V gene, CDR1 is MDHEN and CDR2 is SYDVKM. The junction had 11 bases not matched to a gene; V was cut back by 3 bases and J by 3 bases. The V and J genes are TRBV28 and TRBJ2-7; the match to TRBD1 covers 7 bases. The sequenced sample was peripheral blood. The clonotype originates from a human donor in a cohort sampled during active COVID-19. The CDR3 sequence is CASSFSPGTELYEQYF. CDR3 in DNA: TGTGCCAGCAGTTTTTCGCCCGGGACAGAACTCTACGAGCAGTACTTC.